The clone carrying this T cell receptor (beta chain) was observed a handful of times. Its antigen is not identified. TCRdb reanalysed the 5' RACE reads using MiXCR and keeps one entry per CDR3 protein. Counted here are fewer than 50,000 distinct CDR3 sequences, around 6% occurring once; the ten biggest clones make up around an eighth. This sample was taken from a study of early T cells in non-severe SARS-CoV-2 infection. Study-level results: There was a bias toward anti-spike CD8 responses in VDJdb matching, which missed private and CD4 specificities.

This CDR3 is 14 amino acids long. Per the germline V gene, CDR1 is SNHLY and CDR2 is FYNNEI. V lost 1 base, J lost 1 base, and 6 bases lay in between. The specimen sequenced was whole blood. V and J are TRBV2 and TRBJ2-3, with D perhaps TRBD2 (5 bases). The source of this sequence is an adult who was a healthcare worker with PCR-confirmed SARS-CoV-2 infection or an uninfected control (not recorded which). In DNA form, the CDR3 reads TGTGCCAGCAGTGAAGGTAGCGGCACAGATACGCAGTATTTT. This translates into CASSEGSGTDTQYF.